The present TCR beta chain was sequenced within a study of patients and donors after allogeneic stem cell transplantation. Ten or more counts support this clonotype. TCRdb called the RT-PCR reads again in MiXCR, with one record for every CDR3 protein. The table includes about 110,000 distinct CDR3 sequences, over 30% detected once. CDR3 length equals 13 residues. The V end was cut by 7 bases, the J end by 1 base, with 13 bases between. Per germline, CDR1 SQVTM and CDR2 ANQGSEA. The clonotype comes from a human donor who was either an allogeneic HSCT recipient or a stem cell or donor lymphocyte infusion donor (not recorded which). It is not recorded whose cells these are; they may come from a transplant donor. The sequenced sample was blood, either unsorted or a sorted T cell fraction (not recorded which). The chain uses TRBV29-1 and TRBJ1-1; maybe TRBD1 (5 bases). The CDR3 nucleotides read TGCAGCGCCACGGGACCCTCGAACACTGAAGCTTTCTTT. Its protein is CSATGPSNTEAFF.